A single sample gave rise to the 32 T cell receptor beta chains below, sequenced in a study of blood T cell repertoires in COVID-19. TCRdb's copy holds only in-frame clones and misses some; the assay was immunoSEQ multiplex PCR. The sample lists about 280,000 clones; less than 90% were seen once. Sequencing used peripheral blood. The receptors here all came from a woman in her seventies with COVID-19, enrolled during active disease.

This chain joins TRBV28 and TRBJ1-3; TRBD1 might be the D (5 bases). Germline V gives CDR1 MDHEN, CDR2 SYDVKM. V was pared by 4 bases and J by 4 bases, with 14 bases between. CDR3 size: 15 residues. CDR3 DNA: TGTGCCAGCAGTTCGGCAGGGAATAGGGGAAACACCATATATTTT. It specifies CASSSAGNRGNTIYF. Based on the CDR3 plus reference TRBV28 and TRBJ1-3, the full variable domain is DVKVTQSSRYLVKRTGEKVFLECVQDMDHENMFWYRQDPGLGLRLIYFSYDVKMKEKGDIPEGYSVSREKKERFSLILESASTNQTSMYLCASSSAGNRGNTIYFGEGSWLTVV.

The chain combines TRBV5-6 with TRBJ1-5; weak D call: TRBD1 (6 bases). Looked up from germline, CDR1 is SGHDT and CDR2 is YYEEEE. V was shortened by 2 bases and J by 5 bases, with 20 bases between the two germline ends. This CDR3 comprises 17 residues. The CDR3 loop is CASSLNRNGQPDQPQHF. CDR3 DNA sequence: TGTGCCAGCAGCTTAAACAGAAATGGACAGCCCGATCAGCCCCAGCATTTT.

This clone has only a few counts. This chain links TRBV27 with TRBJ2-3; a weak D match, TRBD2 (6 bases). Germline values: CDR1 MNHEY, CDR2 SMNVEV (reference sequence). Trimming took off 6 bases at V and 10 bases at J, with 11 bases between the two ends. The CDR3 has 11 residues. CDR3: CASSSTSSQYF. The CDR3 DNA reads as TGTGCCAGCAGCAGCACTAGCTCGCAGTATTTT.

CDR3 nucleotides: TGTGCCGTGGGAGGACGGGATGAAAAACTGTTTTTT. Its protein product is CAVGGRDEKLFF. The genes are TRBV13 and TRBJ1-4; D is uncertain. V lost 11 bases to trimming and J lost 6 bases, with 13 bases between them. Germline V gene data show CDR1 as PRHDT and CDR2 as FYEKMQ (reference sequence). CDR3 length: 12 residues.

This clone showed up just once. V gene TRBV27 combines with J gene TRBJ1-6, with 8 bases that match TRBD1. With V trimmed by 2 bases and J by 5 bases, 5 bases remained unmatched. CDR1 and CDR2 (germline): MNHEY, SMNVEV (reference sequence). The CDR3 is made up of 16 amino acids. The CDR3 DNA reads TGTGCCAGCAGTTTAAGGGCAGGGGGCGATAATTCACCCCTCCACTTT. Translating gives CASSLRAGGDNSPLHF.

V and J are TRBV5-5 and TRBJ1-1; a possible D gene is TRBD1 (5 bases). The CDR3 consists of 13 residues. Germline V gene sequence: CDR1 SGHKS, CDR2 YYEKEE (reference sequence). V lost 0 bases, J lost 7 bases, and 10 bases lay in between. The CDR3 spells CASSLGLDIEAFF. DNA of the CDR3: TGTGCCAGCAGCTTGGGATTGGACATTGAAGCTTTCTTT.

The rearrangement uses TRBV6-5 and TRBJ2-5, with 8 bases matching TRBD2. This CDR3 region has 15 residues. With 2 bases clipped from V and 1 base from J, the junction kept 3 bases outside the gene matches. Germline V gene sequence: CDR1 MNHEY, CDR2 SVGAGI. CDR3 coding DNA: TGTGCCAGCAGTTACACTAGCGGACTCCAAGAGACCCAGTACTTC. Translation: CASSYTSGLQETQYF.

This clone was counted between two and nine times. The chain employs TRBV25-1 and TRBJ1-1; D is unresolved. Per the germline V gene, CDR1 is MGHDK and CDR2 is SYGVNS. V lost 6 bases and J 8 bases, leaving 10 bases between the germline ends. CDR3 length equals 11 residues. CDR3 coding DNA: TGTGCCAGCAGGGAGAGGTTAGAAGCTTTCTTT. Its translation is CASRERLEAFF.

The J gene is TRBJ1-1, the V gene TRBV5-8, with 9 positions matching TRBD1. The CDR3 runs 13 residues. V was pared by 0 bases and J by 6 bases, with 0 bases of the junction left unmatched. Germline CDR1 reads SGHTS; CDR2 reads YDEGEE. The DNA for the CDR3 is TGTGCCAGCAGCTTGGGGGACAGGGCTGAAGCTTTCTTT. Translation gives CASSLGDRAEAFF.

This clone showed up just once. The rearrangement uses TRBV7-7 and TRBJ2-3; 8 positions match TRBD1. The CDR3 has 16 residues. CDR1 is SSHAT and CDR2 is FNYEAQ in the germline V gene (reference sequence). V lost 5 bases to trimming and J lost 0 bases; unmatched junction nucleotides: 7. CDR3 region: CASSLGQGRSTDTQYF. The CDR3 nucleotides read TGTGCCAGCAGCCTTGGACAGGGAAGGAGCACAGATACGCAGTATTTT.

This chain connects TRBV5-8 to TRBJ2-7, with D perhaps TRBD2 (5 bases). Trimming took off 1 base at V and 6 bases at J, with 14 bases between the two ends. This CDR3 region has 14 residues. Germline assignment: CDR1 SGHTS and CDR2 YDEGEE. The CDR3 DNA is TGTGCCAGCAGCTTGTTCGGGCGAGGGAGCGAGCAGTACTTC. This gives the protein CASSLFGRGSEQYF.

The chain carries TRBV18 and TRBJ1-5; no reliable D call. Germline CDR1 KGHSH, CDR2 LQKENI. The CDR3 has 15 amino acids. V lost 3 bases and J 3 bases, leaving 12 bases between the germline ends. Written as DNA, the CDR3 is TGTGCCAGCTCACCTGAGAGGGTTGACAATCAGCCCCAGCATTTT. Translation gives CASSPERVDNQPQHF.

This chain links TRBV2 with TRBJ2-7, with D possibly TRBD2 on 6 matching bases. CDR1 is SNHLY, CDR2 FYNNEI, per germline. Trimming stripped 8 bases from V and 3 bases from J, with 14 bases between. The CDR3 totals 13 residues. CDR3 protein: CASSGGANYEQYF. The DNA for the CDR3 is TGTGCCAGCTCCGGCGGGGCAAACTACGAGCAGTACTTC.

The chain carries TRBV23-1 and TRBJ2-7; D may be TRBD2 (5 bases). TRBV23-1 falls under the ORF class, with uncertain function. The CDR3 runs 16 residues. Trimming took off 4 bases at V and 4 bases at J, with 20 bases between the two ends. CDR3 protein: CASSRRGRLDFYEQYF. Written as DNA, the CDR3 is TGCGCCAGCAGTCGTCGCGGGCGCCTCGATTTTTACGAGCAGTACTTC.

The rearrangement links TRBV3-1 (or the pseudogene TRBV3-2) to TRBJ1-1; no firm D call. Germline V gene sequence: CDR1 LGHDT, CDR2 YNNKEL (reference sequence). CDR3 length: 15 residues. V was cut by 4 bases and J by 4 bases, with 16 bases left in between. CDR3 nucleotides: TGTGCCAGCAGCCCCTATAGGAGGGAGGCCACTGAAGCTTTCTTT. The encoded protein is CASSPYRREATEAFF.

J is TRBJ1-5 and V is TRBV5-6; 9 positions agree with TRBD1. CDR1 and CDR2 (germline): SGHDT, YYEEEE. This CDR3 contains 17 residues. V dropped 3 bases and J dropped 2; count of bases not matched to a gene: 9. CDR3 bases: TGTGCCAGCAGCTCCGGGACAGGGTGGGGTGGCAATCAGCCCCAGCATTTT. Its protein product is CASSSGTGWGGNQPQHF.

This clone was counted a single time. The rearrangement links TRBV5-1 to TRBJ2-1; D might be TRBD2 (6 bases). The CDR3 has 17 amino acids. Germline values: CDR1 SGHRS, CDR2 YFSETQ. V shed 4 bases and J shed 0 bases, with 17 bases lying between them. The CDR3 bases are TGCGCCAGCAGCCCCCGGGACTTCTTGAGCTCCTACAATGAGCAGTTCTTC. Protein sequence: CASSPRDFLSSYNEQFF. Looking up the rest from reference TRBV5-1 and TRBJ2-1 gives the full variable domain: KAGVTQTPRYLIKTRGQQVTLSCSPISGHRSVSWYQQTPGQGLQFLFEYFSETQRNKGNFPGRFSGRQFSNSRSEMNVSTLELGDSALYLCASSPRDFLSSYNEQFFGPGTRLTVL.

V is TRBV5-1 and J is TRBJ1-1, with D maybe TRBD1 (6 bases). V lost 4 bases to trimming and J lost 5 bases, with 24 bases between them. The V gene's germline CDR1 is SGHRS and CDR2 YFSETQ. The CDR3 sequence is 17 residues long. The CDR3 sequence: CASSPRGAPAGGTEAFF. CDR3 DNA sequence: TGCGCCAGCAGCCCCCGGGGGGCCCCCGCGGGGGGGACTGAAGCTTTCTTT.

The V gene is TRBV9, the J gene TRBJ2-1; TRBD2 matches at 11 bases. This CDR3 contains 15 residues. The germline gives CDR1 SGDLS, CDR2 YYNGEE. The J segment lost 4 bases and the V segment lost 4 bases, leaving 4 bases of the junction unmatched. The CDR3 reads CASSRRLAGYNEQFF. CDR3 coding DNA: TGTGCCAGCAGCCGCCGACTAGCGGGATACAATGAGCAGTTCTTC.

This chain joins TRBV6-2 or TRBV6-3 and TRBJ2-3; weak D call: TRBD2 (5 bases). Germline assignment: CDR1 MNHEY and CDR2 SVGEGT. The CDR3 runs to 15 residues. V was cut by 0 bases and J by 5 bases, with 12 bases left in between. The CDR3, as DNA: TGTGCCAGCAGTTACTCACCGGGGAATTTAGATACGCAGTATTTT. This translates into CASSYSPGNLDTQYF.

The chain couples TRBV10-2 to TRBJ1-1; the D gene is possibly TRBD1 (6 bases). The ends were cut back, 6 bases at V and 2 bases at J, with 13 bases in the middle. Germline values: CDR1 WSHSY, CDR2 SAAADI. This CDR3 spans 14 amino acids. The CDR3 nucleotides are TGCGCCAGCAGATTACAGGGTGCAAACACTGAAGCTTTCTTT. Encoded protein: CASRLQGANTEAFF.

CDR3 loop: CAWRNSRGMNTEAFF. In DNA, the CDR3 is TGTGCCTGGAGGAACTCTCGAGGGATGAACACTGAAGCTTTCTTT. This chain uses TRBV30 with TRBJ1-1; D remains unclear. Per germline, CDR1 GTSNPN and CDR2 SVGIG (reference sequence). This CDR3 comprises 15 residues. Trimming stripped 3 bases from V and 0 bases from J, with 14 bases between.

The table lists this clone with a count of one. The chain is built from TRBV6-2 or TRBV6-3 and TRBJ2-5; D perhaps matches TRBD2 (6 bases). CDR3 size: 17 residues. Germline CDR1 and CDR2: MNHEY and SVGEGT. V was cut by 2 bases and J by 5 bases, with 21 bases left in between. CDR3 bases: TGTGCCAGCAGTTACGATTCAAGTAGCCTAGCGAAGGAGACCCAGTACTTC. Translating it yields CASSYDSSSLAKETQYF.

This chain links TRBV3-1 (or the pseudogene TRBV3-2) with TRBJ1-1; 8 bases match TRBD1. Looked up from germline, CDR1 is LGHDT and CDR2 is YNNKEL (reference sequence). The CDR3 contains 12 residues. With V trimmed by 0 bases and J by 9 bases, 0 bases remained unmatched. The CDR3 DNA is TGTGCCAGCAGCCAAGACAGGGGGCAAGCTTTCTTT. Translating it yields CASSQDRGQAFF.

The chain employs TRBV5-5 and TRBJ1-5, with D unresolved. The CDR3 runs to 13 residues. Deletions cut 4 bases from V and 4 bases from J, with 9 bases between. CDR1 is SGHKS, CDR2 YYEKEE, per germline (reference sequence). CDR3 nucleotides: TGTGCCAGCAGCGCTCAGGCAAATCAGCCCCAGCATTTT. Its translation is CASSAQANQPQHF.

The rearrangement uses TRBV6-6 and TRBJ2-7; D perhaps matches TRBD1 (6 bases). The CDR3 is 14 residues long. In germline, CDR1 is MNHNY, CDR2 SVGAGI (reference sequence). Between the trimmed V and J ends, which lost 6 bases and 3 bases, there was a span of 15 bases. The CDR3 protein is CASRATGSVYEQYF. The CDR3 DNA reads as TGTGCCAGCAGGGCTACAGGGTCAGTCTACGAGCAGTACTTC.

DNA of the CDR3: TGTGCCAGCTCACCACCGTCCAGGGCCAATGAAAAACTGTTTTTT. It encodes CASSPPSRANEKLFF. The rearrangement joins TRBV18 to TRBJ1-4; D perhaps matches TRBD1 (5 bases). The CDR3 loop spans 15 amino acids. With 0 bases removed from V and 5 bases from J, the gap between germline ends came to 10 bases. The germline V gene encodes CDR1 KGHSH and CDR2 LQKENI.

J is TRBJ1-2 and V is TRBV4-1, with a tentative D call TRBD1 (5 bases). The CDR3 sequence is 13 residues long. V was trimmed by 1 base and J by 4 bases, leaving 7 bases between them. Germline V gives CDR1 MGHRA, CDR2 YSYEKL. The CDR3 spells CASSQGGTYGYTF. CDR3 coding DNA: TGCGCCAGCAGCCAAGGGGGCACCTATGGCTACACCTTC.

This sequence joins TRBV11-2 and TRBJ2-5, with D possibly matching TRBD2 (5 bases). Deletions cut 4 bases from V and 3 bases from J, with 9 bases between. From germline, CDR1 is SGHAT and CDR2 FQNNGV. This CDR3 region has 13 residues. The CDR3 loop is CASSSPGKETQYF. The DNA of the CDR3 is TGTGCCAGCAGCTCCCCGGGGAAAGAGACCCAGTACTTC.

The rearrangement joins TRBV7-2 to TRBJ1-3, with D tentatively TRBD1 (5 bases). CDR1 is SGHTA, CDR2 FQGNSA, per germline. The length of the CDR3 is 15 residues. Trimming pared 5 bases from V and 0 bases from J, leaving 11 bases between. The CDR3 nucleotides are TGTGCCAGCAGCCTCCCAGGGTCCTCTGGAAACACCATATATTTT. It is translated as CASSLPGSSGNTIYF. Supplemented by reference TRBV7-2 and TRBJ1-3, the full variable domain reads GAGVSQSPSNKVTEKGKDVELRCDPISGHTALYWYRQSLGQGLEFLIYFQGNSAPDKSGLPSDRFSAERTGGSVSTLTIQRTQQEDSAVYLCASSLPGSSGNTIYFGEGSWLTVV.

The table lists this clone with a few counts. This chain joins TRBV7-2 and TRBJ1-1, with TRBD1 as a possible D gene (6 bases). This CDR3 has 14 residues. V lost 5 bases and J lost 2, with 12 bases in between. Germline-derived CDR1 and CDR2 are SGHTA and FQGNSA. The CDR3 here is CASSGRGLNTEAFF. The CDR3 DNA is TGTGCCAGCAGCGGCAGGGGCCTTAACACTGAAGCTTTCTTT.

The rearrangement links TRBV24-1 to TRBJ1-2, with 10 bases identical to TRBD1. Germline assignment: CDR1 KGHDR and CDR2 SFDVKD. The CDR3 spans 16 residues. The junction had 4 bases not matched to a gene; V was cut back by 4 bases and J by 0 bases. CDR3: CATSDPGQGSNYGYTF. Here the CDR3 DNA reads TGTGCCACCAGTGACCCGGGACAGGGGTCTAACTATGGCTACACCTTC.